A single sample is the source of the 17 T cell receptor beta chains below, sequenced in a study of CD8+ T cells in alopecia areata. Extracted RNA was reverse transcribed into cDNA, the sequencing template. Assay: immunoSEQ multiplex PCR; the TCRdb copy retains only in-frame clones and omits some. The table shows some 120,000 clones, with under 65% occurring only once. Treatment: oral pan-JAK inhibitor, 5-10 mg twice daily. The input for sequencing was CD4+ T cells sorted from blood, taken at week 4, from a patient treated with tofacitinib. Receptors were obtained from a human donor with alopecia areata.

The genes are TRBV29-1 and TRBJ2-1, with no clear D. CDR1 is SQVTM and CDR2 is ANQGSEA in the germline V gene. The CDR3 contains 14 residues. The V gene lost 3 bases and the J gene lost 8 bases, with 17 bases spanning the gap. The DNA of the CDR3 is TGCAGCGTTGATGTCCCACCTGGTGTCCATGAGCAGTTCTTC. Amino acid sequence: CSVDVPPGVHEQFF.

There are a few counts of this clone. The chain couples TRBV29-1 to TRBJ2-7; the D is unclear. In germline, CDR1 is SQVTM, CDR2 ANQGSEA. Trimming removed 4 bases at V and 2 bases at J, with 9 bases between. The CDR3 is 12 amino acids. The CDR3 nucleotides are TGCAGCGTTGGTTCGTGGGCCTACGAGCAGTACTTC. Amino acids: CSVGSWAYEQYF.

This clone was seen only once. The rearrangement uses TRBV5-4 and TRBJ1-2; D gene uncertain. There are 13 residues in the CDR3. Trimming pared 4 bases from V and 8 bases from J, leaving 15 bases between. The germline gives CDR1 SGHNT, CDR2 YYREEE (reference sequence). The CDR3 spells CASSPSGDSGYTF. CDR3 nucleotide sequence: TGTGCCAGCAGCCCCAGCGGGGATAGCGGCTACACCTTC. Full variable domain (remainder filled in from reference TRBV5-4 and TRBJ1-2): ETGVTQSPTHLIKTRGQQVTLRCSSQSGHNTVSWYQQALGQGPQFIFQYYREEENGRGNFPPRFSGLQFPNYSSELNVNALELDDSALYLCASSPSGDSGYTFGSGTRLTVV.

The rearrangement uses TRBV7-2 and TRBJ2-1; 7 bases align to TRBD2. The CDR3 covers 16 residues. From germline, CDR1 is SGHTA and CDR2 FQGNSA. J was trimmed by 3 bases and V by 1 base; bases with no gene match: 6. CDR3 DNA sequence: TGTGCCAGCAGCTTAGGTAATGCGGGGGACTACAATGAGCAGTTCTTC. This codes for CASSLGNAGDYNEQFF.

This clone was found a few times. This chain connects TRBV4-1 to TRBJ2-3; the match to TRBD2 covers 8 bases. With V trimmed by 4 bases and J by 2 bases, 8 bases remained unmatched. Germline CDR1 is MGHRA and CDR2 is YSYEKL. This CDR3 is built from 16 residues. The CDR3 DNA reads as TGCGCCAGCAGCCCCCGACTAGCGTCCCCCACAGATACGCAGTATTTT. The encoded protein is CASSPRLASPTDTQYF.

Turning to this clone: Other DNA sequences within the sample encode an identical CDR3. The V and J genes are TRBV5-1 and TRBJ2-3; D not resolved. The germline V and J ends were trimmed by 7 bases and 1 base, with 1 base remaining between them. The CDR3 loop spans 10 amino acids. The germline CDR1 and CDR2 sequences are SGHRS and YFSETQ. This CDR3 reads CASGTDTQYF. The CDR3 coding sequence is TGCGCCAGCGGCACAGATACGCAGTATTTT. Together with reference TRBV5-1 and TRBJ2-3, the CDR3 gives the full variable domain: KAGVTQTPRYLIKTRGQQVTLSCSPISGHRSVSWYQQTPGQGLQFLFEYFSETQRNKGNFPGRFSGRQFSNSRSEMNVSTLELGDSALYLCASGTDTQYFGPGTRLTVL.

The chain uses TRBV27 and TRBJ1-1; possible D gene TRBD1, 6 bases. The CDR3 extends over 13 amino acids. V was pared by 3 bases and J by 4 bases, with 9 bases between. The germline CDR1 and CDR2 sequences are MNHEY and SMNVEV (reference sequence). The CDR3 DNA sequence: TGTGCCAGCAGTTTTGACAGGAGCACTGAAGCTTTCTTT. Amino acids: CASSFDRSTEAFF.

The V gene is TRBV29-1, the J gene TRBJ1-6; D might be TRBD1 (5 bases). The CDR3 sequence is 13 residues long. The germline V gene has CDR1 SQVTM and CDR2 ANQGSEA. The germline V and J ends were trimmed by 7 bases and 9 bases, with 16 bases remaining between them. CDR3 sequence (DNA): TGCAGCGGCAAGGAGGGGCCTGGTTCACCCCTCCACTTT. Its translation: CSGKEGPGSPLHF.

The chain combines TRBV30 with TRBJ1-5; perhaps TRBD1 as D (6 bases). The CDR3 length is 14 residues. Trimming shortened V by 0 bases and J by 9 bases, and 15 bases separated the two germline ends. Germline V gene lookup returns CDR1 GTSNPN and CDR2 SVGIG (reference sequence). CDR3 nucleotides: TGTGCCTGGAGTGTAAAGGGGGTTACGGGGCCCCAGCATTTT. Encoded protein: CAWSVKGVTGPQHF.

The chain uses TRBV5-6 and TRBJ2-4, with a tentative D call TRBD2 (5 bases). The germline gives CDR1 SGHDT, CDR2 YYEEEE. The V end lost 0 bases, the J end lost 0 bases, and 13 bases lay between the germline ends. This CDR3 region has 17 residues. The CDR3 spells CASSLEGAGLAKNIQYF. Here the CDR3 DNA reads TGTGCCAGCAGCTTGGAGGGCGCAGGACTAGCCAAAAACATTCAGTACTTC.

This clone was detected only a few times. The chain combines TRBV5-4 with TRBJ2-1; TRBD2 is a possible D gene (6 bases). The V gene's germline CDR1 is SGHNT and CDR2 YYREEE (reference sequence). The CDR3 totals 11 residues. V shed 4 bases and J shed 10 bases, with 9 bases lying between them. As DNA, the CDR3 is TGTGCCAGCAGCCAAGGGAGGGAGCAGTTCTTC. Translating it yields CASSQGREQFF.

V and J are TRBV30 and TRBJ2-3; 8 bases are a match to TRBD2. Germline V gene data show CDR1 as GTSNPN and CDR2 as SVGIG (reference sequence). The CDR3 has 15 amino acids. After removal of 2 bases from V and 3 bases from J, the junction contained 7 bases not matched to a gene. This CDR3 is CAWSPGLATTDTQYF. In nucleotides, the CDR3 is TGTGCCTGGAGTCCCGGACTAGCAACAACAGATACGCAGTATTTT.

The chain couples TRBV27 to TRBJ2-3; no reliable D call. Trimming removed 3 bases at V and 2 bases at J, with 6 bases between. The CDR3 has 13 amino acids. Germline V lookup: CDR1 MNHEY, CDR2 SMNVEV (reference sequence). The CDR3 nucleotides read TGTGCCAGCAGTTTCCGCACCACAGATACGCAGTATTTT. It is translated as CASSFRTTDTQYF.

This clone was seen a few times. This CDR3 is CASTPGIRGSQETQYF. The CDR3 nucleotides are TGTGCCTCGACTCCCGGAATCCGGGGATCCCAAGAGACCCAGTACTTC. The chain combines TRBV30 with TRBJ2-5; perhaps TRBD2 as D (5 bases). V dropped 7 bases and J dropped 1 base, with 22 bases sitting between them. This CDR3 has 16 residues. Germline V gives CDR1 GTSNPN, CDR2 SVGIG (reference sequence).

At least ten counts were recorded for this clone. This rearrangement joins TRBV27 to TRBJ2-3, with 8 nucleotides matching TRBD2. In germline, CDR1 is MNHEY, CDR2 SMNVEV (reference sequence). The CDR3 totals 16 residues. Trimming cost V 0 bases and J 2 bases; bases outside gene matches: 4. CDR3 loop: CASSLSIGRATDTQYF. CDR3 bases: TGTGCCAGCAGTTTATCGATCGGGAGGGCCACAGATACGCAGTATTTT.

J is TRBJ1-2 and V is TRBV29-1, with D hard to call. The CDR3 spans 11 residues. V lost 6 bases to trimming and J lost 0 bases, with 5 bases between them. Looked up from germline, CDR1 is SQVTM and CDR2 is ANQGSEA. The CDR3 coding sequence is TGCAGCGTGGGTACTAACTATGGCTACACCTTC. Residues: CSVGTNYGYTF.

The chain links TRBV19 to TRBJ2-5; perhaps D is TRBD1 or TRBD2 (5 bases each). Trimming stripped 3 bases from V and 5 bases from J, with 10 bases between. Germline lookup yields CDR1 LNHDA and CDR2 SQIVND (reference sequence). This CDR3 has 13 amino acids. The DNA for the CDR3 is TGTGCCAGTAGTATTAACAGGAGGGAGACCCAGTACTTC. Residues: CASSINRRETQYF.